Listed below are T cell receptor beta chains from one sample, sequenced in a study of control samples from healthy donors and cancer patients. Libraries were prepared by immunoSEQ multiplex PCR; TCRdb keeps only in-frame clonotypes and omits some of them. Of roughly 130,000 clones in the sample, roughly 94% were seen once. Sequencing used PBMCs. The receptors come from a man aged 55 to 70 with colorectal cancer. CDR3s include the opening cysteine and the closing phenylalanine or tryptophan. A D gene is named only where the DNA matches it firmly. Only part of the rows carry a size: once, few, many, or a class if the clone is expanded.

>15|.|once|TRBJ1-3|TRBV7-2
TGTGCCAGCAGCTTAGACAGGTACTCTGGAAACACCATATATTTT
CASSLDRYSGNTIYF
>15|TRBD2|.|TRBJ2-5|TRBV9
TGTGCCAGCAGCGTAGTCGGGGGGACTCAAGAGACCCAGTACTTC
CASSVVGGTQETQYF
>13|TRBD2|.|TRBJ2-3|TRBV5-1
TGCGCCAGCAGCCGGGGGGTCGAGGATACGCAGTATTTT
CASSRGVEDTQYF
>14|.|.|TRBJ2-6|TRBV7-9
TGTGCCAGCAGCTCGCTCTCTGGGGCCAACGTCCTGACTTTC
CASSSLSGANVLTF
>15|.|once|TRBJ1-1|TRBV6-5
TGTGCCAGCAGTTACTCGGGGACCCCCAACACTGAAGCTTTCTTT
CASSYSGTPNTEAFF
>13|.|.|TRBJ1-1|TRBV10-2
TGCGCCAGCAGTGAGTCCGTGAACACTGAAGCTTTCTTT
CASSESVNTEAFF
>15|.|.|TRBJ2-5|TRBV5-1
TGCGCCAGCAGCTTGGAACTTCAGGGAGCGCAGACCCAGTACTTC
CASSLELQGAQTQYF
>15|TRBD2|.|TRBJ2-5|TRBV27
TGTGCCAGCAAGACGGGGGGGGTTGGGCAAGAGACCCAGTACTTC
CASKTGGVGQETQYF
>16|.|.|TRBJ2-2|TRBV10-3
TGTGCCATCAAACAGGGACTCGACGCGAACACCGGGGAGCTGTTTTTT
CAIKQGLDANTGELFF
>14|TRBD1|.|TRBJ2-2|TRBV5-1
TGCGCCAGCAGCAATGCCGGACAGGGTGGAGAGCTGTTTTTT
CASSNAGQGGELFF
>14|.|.|TRBJ1-5|TRBV19
TGTGCCAGTAGAGGGGAGACAGGCGGTCAGCCCCAGCATTTT
CASRGETGGQPQHF
>14|.|.|TRBJ1-1|TRBV19
TGTGCCAGTAGCTTTTTGGACAGCGGGGGAGAAGCTTTCTTT
CASSFLDSGGEAFF
>14|TRBD2|.|TRBJ2-7|TRBV19
TGTGCCAGTTCTAGCGGGGGGAACTCCTACGAGCAGTACTTC
CASSSGGNSYEQYF
>17|TRBD2|.|TRBJ2-4|TRBV20-1
TGCAGTGCTAGTGGGCCTAGCGGGGGACTAGGCAAAAACATTCAGTACTTC
CSASGPSGGLGKNIQYF
>16|.|.|TRBJ1-4|TRBV5-1
TGCGCCAGCAGCTTGCAAAATACCGCCGGAAATGAAAAACTGTTTTTT
CASSLQNTAGNEKLFF
>16|.|.|TRBJ1-4|TRBV5-1
TGCGCCAGCAGCCCCCCGACAGGCGCCACTAATGAAAAACTGTTTTTT
CASSPPTGATNEKLFF
>14|TRBD1|.|TRBJ2-3|TRBV18
TGTGCCAGCTCACCGGGACAGGGGCAAGATACGCAGTATTTT
CASSPGQGQDTQYF
>10|.|.|TRBJ2-7|TRBV6-6
TGTGCCAGCAGATCAGTCGAGCAGTACTTC
CASRSVEQYF
>15|TRBD2|.|TRBJ2-3|TRBV11-2
TGTGCCAGCAGCTTCCTAGCGGGGGGCACAGATACGCAGTATTTT
CASSFLAGGTDTQYF
>13|.|.|TRBJ1-3|TRBV7-2
TGTGCCAGCGGCAGGAGCTCTGGAAACACCATATATTTT
CASGRSSGNTIYF
>14|.|.|TRBJ1-2|TRBV2
TGTGCCAGCAGTGGCGAGGTTGGGGTCTATGGCTACACCTTC
CASSGEVGVYGYTF
>14|TRBD2|.|TRBJ2-6|TRBV20-1
TGCAGTGCTAGTGTGACTAGCGGGGCCAACGTCCTGACTTTC
CSASVTSGANVLTF
>13|.|.|TRBJ1-1|TRBV19
TGTGCCAGTAACCTAAAAGGGGACCTTGAAGCTTTCTTT
CASNLKGDLEAFF
>13|.|.|TRBJ2-7|TRBV4-3
TGCGCCAGCAGCCAAGATGGAGCCTACGAGCAGTACTTC
CASSQDGAYEQYF
>13|.|.|TRBJ2-3|TRBV12-3/TRBV12-4
TGTGCCAGCAGCCCCTTAGCCGCAGATACGCAGTATTTT
CASSPLAADTQYF
>14|TRBD2|.|TRBJ2-5|TRBV28
TGTGCCAGCAGTCTCCTGGGGGGGACAGAGACCCAGTACTTC
CASSLLGGTETQYF
>15|.|.|TRBJ1-2|TRBV6-6
TGTGCCAGCAGTTATACGGGCACCGGAGACTATGGCTACACCTTC
CASSYTGTGDYGYTF
>12|.|few|TRBJ2-4|TRBV25-1
TGTGCCAGCAGTGGGAGGGTAGACATTCAGTACTTC
CASSGRVDIQYF
>10|.|.|TRBJ2-7|TRBV27
TGTGCCAGCGGAACCTACGAGCAGTACTTC
CASGTYEQYF
>15|.|.|TRBJ1-5|TRBV19
TGTGCCAGTAGTCTCAGGCAGGGTCTCAATCAGCCCCAGCATTTT
CASSLRQGLNQPQHF
>15|.|.|TRBJ2-7|TRBV2
TGTGCCAGCAGTGAATTCAGGGCACGATCCTACGAGCAGTACTTC
CASSEFRARSYEQYF
>15|.|.|TRBJ1-1|TRBV4-1
TGCGCCAGCAGCCAAGATGGAGGGGGGGACACTGAAGCTTTCTTT
CASSQDGGGDTEAFF
>15|TRBD1|.|TRBJ2-7|TRBV7-8
TGTGCCAGCAGCCCAAGGACAGGGGGCTCCTACGAGCAGTACTTC
CASSPRTGGSYEQYF
>14|.|.|TRBJ1-4|TRBV10-2
TGCGCCAGCAGTGCCCGAGGGGTGAAGGAAAAACTGTTTTTT
CASSARGVKEKLFF
>11|.|.|TRBJ2-7|TRBV19
TGTGCCAGTAGTGTGGGCAACGAGCAGTACTTC
CASSVGNEQYF
>16|.|.|TRBJ1-2|TRBV27
TGTGCCAGCGGCAATACCGGGACGTCGCCTGGAGCGGGCTACACCTTC
CASGNTGTSPGAGYTF
>15|.|.|TRBJ2-7|TRBV3-1/TRBV3-2
TGTGCCAGCAGCCAAAACCCGGGACGAGGCTACGAGCAGTACTTC
CASSQNPGRGYEQYF
>14|TRBD2|.|TRBJ2-7|TRBV5-4
TGTGCCAGCAGCTTGGGGCTAGCGGACTACGAGCAGTACTTC
CASSLGLADYEQYF
>14|TRBD1|.|TRBJ2-3|TRBV5-1
TGCGCCAGCCGCAGGGGGCCCGGCACAGATACGCAGTATTTT
CASRRGPGTDTQYF
>14|.|.|TRBJ2-7|TRBV5-1
TGCGCCAGCAGCTTTGCCGGCAGCTCCTACGAGCAGTACTTC
CASSFAGSSYEQYF
>16|TRBD2|.|TRBJ2-3|TRBV4-3
TGCGCCAGCAGCCAAGTAGGTCGGGGGGGCACAGATACGCAGTATTTT
CASSQVGRGGTDTQYF
>15|.|.|TRBJ1-2|TRBV6-5
TGTGCCAGCAGTTACTCAGGCAGATCTCTATGGAGCTACACCTTC
CASSYSGRSLWSYTF
>14|.|.|TRBJ1-1|TRBV19
TGTGCCAGTAGTACTACAGGCTTGAACACTGAAGCTTTCTTT
CASSTTGLNTEAFF
>14|.|.|TRBJ1-4|TRBV3-1/TRBV3-2
TGTGCCAGCAGCCAAGGAGGGGCTGGGGAAAAACTGTTTTTT
CASSQGGAGEKLFF
>13|.|.|TRBJ2-5|TRBV18
TGTGCCAGCTCACCACCCGCACAAGGGACCCAGTACTTC
CASSPPAQGTQYF
>14|.|.|TRBJ1-2|TRBV18
TGTGCCAGCTCACCAACGGCAGGGATTTATGGCTACACCTTC
CASSPTAGIYGYTF
>15|TRBD1|.|TRBJ1-6|TRBV11-1
TGTGCCAGCAGATCGGGACAGGGGACTAATTCACCCCTCCACTTT
CASRSGQGTNSPLHF
>15|TRBD2|.|TRBJ2-5|TRBV2
TGTGCCAGCAGCCTCAGCGGGGGGGTCCGGGAGACCCAGTACTTC
CASSLSGGVRETQYF
>13|TRBD1|.|TRBJ2-7|TRBV7-9
TGTGCCAGCACCCGGGACAGATCCTACGAGCAGTACTTC
CASTRDRSYEQYF
>15|.|.|TRBJ2-7|TRBV5-1
TGCGCCAGCAGCCGAGAGGGAGGGGGTACCTACGAGCAGTACTTC
CASSREGGGTYEQYF
>17|TRBD1|.|TRBJ2-1|TRBV24-1
TGTGCCACCAGTGATTTGCAAGGGGGCTCCTCCTACAATGAGCAGTTCTTC
CATSDLQGGSSYNEQFF
>19|TRBD1|once|TRBJ2-6|TRBV4-1
TGCGCCAGCAGCCAAGAGGCCGGGACAGGGAGCTCTGGGGCCAACGTCCTGACTTTC
CASSQEAGTGSSGANVLTF
>13|.|.|TRBJ2-3|TRBV7-2
TGTGCCAGCAGCTTACTAGCTGCAGATACGCAGTATTTT
CASSLLAADTQYF
>14|TRBD1|.|TRBJ1-5|TRBV11-2
TGTGCCAGCAGCCTGACAGGGGGTGGCAGGCCCCAGCATTTT
CASSLTGGGRPQHF
>16|.|.|TRBJ2-1|TRBV19
TGTGCCAGTAGTATAGGGTCGCAGAGTCCTTACAATGAGCAGTTCTTC
CASSIGSQSPYNEQFF
>14|TRBD1|.|TRBJ1-3|TRBV7-6
TGTGCCAGCAGCTTTCAGGGGGTGGGGAACACCATATATTTT
CASSFQGVGNTIYF